One sample yielded the 6 T cell receptor beta chains listed below, sequenced in a study of T cells in Graves' hyperthyroidism and ophthalmopathy (dated by TCRdb to between 2018 and 2021). Library generation was performed with multiplex PCR. Data came from an Illumina HiSeq 2000. TCR beta CDR3 regions were amplified from RNA transcripts. For the first round of RT-PCR on the TCR CDR3, the HTBI primer set was used together with the Qiagen OneStep RT-PCR kit. The public reads were run again by TCRdb, first through fastp at Q25 and then through MiXCR, and only productive beta chains were kept. When rows share a CDR3 protein, they turn into one entry using the most common DNA and genes. The sample yields about 35,000 distinct CDR3 sequences; less than 50% were counted once. The ten largest clones capture approximately 6.2% of the sample. The sequenced sample was blood. These receptors all come from a woman aged 50 to 60 with Graves' hyperthyroidism that later progressed to Graves' ophthalmopathy.

This clonotype has a count of ten or more. The CDR3 spells CASSVGVGGYTF. The CDR3 region has the DNA TGTGCCAGCAGTGTGGGGGTCGGGGGCTACACCTTC. The V gene is TRBV6-5, the J gene TRBJ1-2; a weak D match, TRBD1 (5 bases). The germline V and J ends were trimmed by 5 bases and 8 bases, with 12 bases remaining between them. The length of the CDR3 is 12 residues. The V gene's germline CDR1 is MNHEY and CDR2 SVGAGI.

As concerns this clonotype: Given a much more abundant clone one base away, this may be a read error. The CDR3 DNA sequence: TGTGTCTGGAGTGTGGCCGGGACAGATGTCGGGGAGCTGTTTTTT. Translation gives CVWSVAGTDVGELFF. The chain carries TRBV30 and TRBJ2-2; 7 bases are shared with TRBD1. The CDR3 is made up of 15 amino acids. Germline CDR1 GTSNPN, CDR2 SVGIG (reference sequence).

This clonotype was seen repeatedly, ten times or more. This chain connects TRBV7-8 to TRBJ2-3, with 7 bases lining up with TRBD1. The V segment lost 2 bases and the J segment 4 bases; nucleotides outside the gene matches: 6. Germline V gene lookup returns CDR1 SGHVS and CDR2 FQNEAQ. The length of the CDR3 is 15 residues. The CDR3 loop reads CASSLTTGFPDTQYF. The DNA for the CDR3 is TGTGCCAGCAGCTTAACGACAGGGTTTCCAGATACGCAGTATTTT.

V gene TRBV5-1 combines with J gene TRBJ2-5, with D perhaps TRBD1 (6 bases). Looked up from germline, CDR1 is SGHRS and CDR2 is YFSETQ. The length of the CDR3 is 13 residues. The V and J ends lost 7 bases and 4 bases respectively, with 14 bases between them. The CDR3 DNA reads as TGCGCCAGCGAGAGAAAAGGGGGAGAGACCCAGTACTTC. Translation: CASERKGGETQYF.

The rearrangement uses TRBV9 and TRBJ1-4; no clear D gene. The length of the CDR3 is 13 residues. Germline CDR1 reads SGDLS; CDR2 reads YYNGEE. V was pared by 0 bases and J by 5 bases, with 5 bases between. This CDR3 reads CASSVAYNEKLFF. The CDR3 DNA reads TGTGCCAGCAGCGTAGCTTACAATGAAAAACTGTTTTTT.

This clonotype showed up just once. V and J are TRBV5-1 and TRBJ2-5; perhaps TRBD1 as D (6 bases). V was cut by 5 bases and J by 1 base, with 9 bases left in between. Germline V lookup: CDR1 SGHRS, CDR2 YFSETQ. The CDR3 is 13 amino acids. The CDR3 region is CASSQQGQETQYF. The CDR3 DNA sequence: TGCGCCAGCAGTCAACAGGGCCAAGAGACCCAGTACTTC.